The present TCR beta chain was sequenced within a study of T cells in Graves' hyperthyroidism and ophthalmopathy. On this clonotype itself: Its target is not known.

RNA transcripts provided the source from which TCR beta CDR3 regions were amplified. The study used the HTBI primer set for a first-round RT-PCR of the TCR CDR3. MiXCR, applied by TCRdb to the multiplex PCR reads, yields one record per CDR3 protein. The sample records 89,000 or so distinct CDR3 sequences, roughly 39% being singletons. General study points: Within blood appeared most thyroid clonotypes that had expanded above 0.001.

CDR3 length: 15 amino acids. Trimming took 4 bases from V and 2 from J; bases not matched to a gene: 9. CDR1 and CDR2 (germline): DFQATT, SNEGSKA (reference sequence). The chain carries TRBV20-1 and TRBJ2-7; TRBD1 agrees at 9 bases. This clonotype was sampled from a woman aged 25 to 39 with Graves' hyperthyroidism. The specimen sequenced was peripheral blood or thyroid tissue (not recorded which). As DNA, the CDR3 is TGCAGTGCTACCCCCACCCGGACAGGGGCCTACGAGCAGTACTTC. It codes for CSATPTRTGAYEQYF.